These 13 T cell receptor beta chains came from one sample sequenced in a study of T cell repertoires in cytomegalovirus infection. These receptors' antigens are unknown. A single record per CDR3 protein comes from TCRdb applying MiXCR to the reads. Of under 150,000 distinct CDR3 sequences in the sample, over 25% were seen once. The sample consisted of CD8+ T cells from cultured PBMCs, taken from culture after CMV antigen stimulation. These receptors all come from a human donor in good health (CMV status not recorded). Some clones in this sample may be carry-over from other donors' samples.

This clonotype appeared a few times. The J gene is TRBJ2-1, the V gene TRBV29-1, with 10 bases fitting TRBD2. The CDR3 is 16 residues long. V lost 6 bases, J lost 7 bases, and 15 bases stayed unmatched. Germline V gene lookup returns CDR1 SQVTM and CDR2 ANQGSEA. CDR3 residues: CSVSGGSGGPSNEQFF. In nucleotides, the CDR3 is TGCAGCGTCAGTGGGGGTAGCGGGGGGCCGTCAAATGAGCAGTTCTTC.

V usage is TRBV6-1 and J usage is TRBJ1-1; tentatively, D is TRBD1 (6 bases). With 5 bases removed from V and 0 bases from J, the gap between germline ends came to 13 bases. The CDR3 has 15 residues. Germline assignment: CDR1 MNHNS and CDR2 SASEGT. The CDR3 DNA follows: TGTGCCAGCAGTCTTCAGGGGAATGTGAACACTGAAGCTTTCTTT. It is translated as CASSLQGNVNTEAFF.

This clonotype showed up just a few times. The V call is TRBV6-6, the J call TRBJ2-1; D is tentatively TRBD1 or TRBD2 (5 bases each). CDR1 and CDR2 from the germline V gene are MNHNY and SVGAGI (reference sequence). The CDR3 runs to 15 residues. Between the trimmed V and J ends, which lost 7 bases and 7 bases, there was a span of 20 bases. The CDR3 loop reads CASTPRGASYNEQFF. The CDR3 DNA follows: TGTGCCAGCACCCCTAGGGGAGCCAGTTATAATGAGCAGTTCTTC.

Only a few counts were recorded for this clonotype. The rearrangement links TRBV4-1 to TRBJ1-2, with a possible D match to TRBD1 (5 bases). The germline V gene encodes CDR1 MGHRA and CDR2 YSYEKL. Trimming pared 0 bases from V and 3 bases from J, leaving 11 bases between. The CDR3 has 15 residues. The CDR3, as DNA: TGCGCCAGCAGCCAAGATGTTGGCAGGGACTATGGCTACACCTTC. Encoded protein: CASSQDVGRDYGYTF.

The gene calls are TRBV7-8 and TRBJ1-1; no firm D call. CDR3 size: 17 residues. Trimming shortened V by 4 bases and J by 1 base, and 19 bases separated the two germline ends. Germline CDR1 and CDR2: SGHVS and FQNEAQ. The CDR3 loop reads CASSSPMDLTKNTEAFF. CDR3 sequence (DNA): TGTGCCAGCAGCTCTCCTATGGACCTTACTAAGAACACTGAAGCTTTCTTT.

There are many counts of this clonotype. The chain carries TRBV28 and TRBJ1-2; D may be TRBD1 (6 bases). Per germline, CDR1 MDHEN and CDR2 SYDVKM. The CDR3 has 18 amino acids. Trimming shortened V by 2 bases and J by 4 bases, and 23 bases separated the two germline ends. The CDR3 spells CASSLGGATGRGPYGYTF. The CDR3 DNA follows: TGTGCCAGCAGTTTAGGGGGGGCGACAGGTAGAGGCCCCTATGGCTACACCTTC.

This clonotype has more than one count but fewer than ten. V is TRBV12-3 or TRBV12-4 and J is TRBJ2-1; perhaps TRBD1 as D (5 bases). V gave up 2 bases and J gave up 3 bases, with 14 bases separating them. The CDR3 length is 16 residues. The CDR3, as DNA: TGTGCCAGCAGTTTACTTGGGGCGAGAATCTACAATGAGCAGTTCTTC. Protein sequence: CASSLLGARIYNEQFF.

The chain links TRBV29-1 to TRBJ2-5; 10 nucleotides match TRBD2. This CDR3 is 16 amino acids long. Germline lookup yields CDR1 SQVTM and CDR2 ANQGSEA. The trim removed 1 base at V and 4 bases at J, leaving 9 bases unmatched. CDR3 coding DNA: TGCAGCGTTGAAGCCTGGCTAGCGGGGGATCGAGAGACCCAGTACTTC. It translates to CSVEAWLAGDRETQYF. Drawing the rest from reference TRBV29-1 and TRBJ2-5, the complete variable domain is SAVISQKPSRDICQRGTSLTIQCQVDSQVTMMFWYRQQPGQSLTLIATANQGSEATYESGFVIDKFPISRPNLTFSTLTVSNMSPEDSSIYLCSVEAWLAGDRETQYFGPGTRLLVL.

The chain carries TRBV4-1 and TRBJ2-3, with D hard to call. CDR3 size: 17 residues. Trimming took off 4 bases at V and 1 base at J, with 18 bases between the two ends. Germline V gene sequence: CDR1 MGHRA, CDR2 YSYEKL. The CDR3 loop is CASSRKWNSRGTDTQYF. CDR3 nucleotide sequence: TGCGCCAGCAGCCGAAAGTGGAATTCCCGTGGCACAGATACGCAGTATTTT.

This clonotype was observed a few times. The chain recombines TRBV4-1 with TRBJ2-7; 12 bases fit TRBD1. CDR1 is MGHRA and CDR2 is YSYEKL in the germline V gene. This CDR3 has 17 amino acids. Trimming at V came to 9 bases and at J to 3 bases, leaving 15 bases not matched to a gene. CDR3 protein: CARTGTGGKEVNYEQYF. CDR3 DNA: TGCGCCAGGACCGGGACAGGGGGCAAGGAGGTAAACTACGAGCAGTACTTC.

V is TRBV27 and J is TRBJ2-3; D might be TRBD2 (5 bases). This CDR3 spans 16 amino acids. The V end lost 5 bases, the J end lost 3 bases, and 18 bases lay between the germline ends. Germline values: CDR1 MNHEY, CDR2 SMNVEV (reference sequence). CDR3 residues: CASSPEGFFGTDTQYF. DNA for the CDR3: TGTGCCAGCAGTCCTGAGGGTTTCTTTGGGACAGATACGCAGTATTTT.

This clonotype was seen at least ten times. The CDR3: CASSLISGGYNEQFF. CDR3 sequence (DNA): TGTGCCAGCAGCTTAATTAGCGGGGGCTACAATGAGCAGTTCTTC. V and J are TRBV7-2 and TRBJ2-1; TRBD2 aligns across 9 bases. Trimming cost V 2 bases and J 3 bases; bases outside gene matches: 2. The CDR3 consists of 15 residues. Germline values: CDR1 SGHTA, CDR2 FQGNSA.

The table lists this clonotype with many counts. The V call is TRBV12-3 or TRBV12-4, the J call TRBJ1-1; unclear D gene. Trimming took off 5 bases at V and 0 bases at J, with 7 bases between the two ends. This CDR3 has 13 amino acids. CDR3 in amino acids: CASSLRVNTEAFF. DNA for the CDR3: TGTGCCAGCAGTCTTCGGGTGAACACTGAAGCTTTCTTT.